The rows below give T cell receptor beta chains drawn from one sample of a study of tumor-infiltrating lymphocytes in primary liver carcinoma. TCRdb ran MiXCR on the multiplex PCR reads and lists one entry per CDR3 protein. The profile shows 50,000 or so distinct CDR3 sequences, about 80% of them singletons. Material for sequencing was liver tumor tissue from sampling region 5. The receptors come from a middle-aged man with primary liver carcinoma and hepatitis B virus infection. The CDR3 runs from the conserved cysteine through the conserved F or W. D genes are given only for firm matches. Rows give clone size only sometimes, using once, few, many, or a class for an expanded clone.

.	TRBV7-6	.	TRBJ1-6	CAISLAQQGSSPLHF	TGTGCCATCAGCTTAGCGCAACAAGGGAGTTCACCCCTCCACTTT
.	TRBV11-1	.	TRBJ2-7	CASNPDSYEQYF	TGTGCCAGCAACCCAGACAGCTACGAGCAGTACTTC
TRBD1	TRBV14	many	TRBJ1-6	CASSHRQGQNSPLHF	TGTGCCAGCAGCCACAGACAGGGGCAGAATTCACCCCTCCACTTT
.	TRBV29-1	.	TRBJ1-5	CSVIEGQTGQPQHF	TGCAGCGTCATCGAAGGACAAACCGGCCAGCCCCAGCATTTT
TRBD1	TRBV6-1	.	TRBJ1-1	CASSEGEGQGASTEAFF	TGTGCCAGCAGTGAAGGTGAAGGGCAGGGGGCTAGCACTGAAGCCTTCTTT
TRBD1	TRBV6-6	.	TRBJ1-1	CSSGTGGTTEALF	TGTTCCAGCGGCACAGGGGGGACTACTGAAGCTCTCTTT
.	TRBV5-1	.	TRBJ2-7	CVSRHIDDEQYF	TGCGTCAGCAGACATATCGACGACGAGCAGTACTTC
.	TRBV5-1	.	TRBJ2-3	CASSFNDSPDTHYF	TGCGCTAGCAGCTTTAATGACAGTCCGGATACACACTATTTT
TRBD2	TRBV4-1	once	TRBJ2-3	CASGQANSGAHTDTQYF	TGCGCCAGCGGCCAAGCAAATAGCGGGGCCCACACAGACACGCAGTATTTT
.	TRBV29-1	.	TRBJ1-1	CSVGGGKGRTEAFF	TGTAGCGTCGGCGGTGGCAAGGGGAGGACTGAAGCTTTCTTT
.	TRBV29-1	.	TRBJ2-7	CSVGRGYHEQYF	TGCAGCGTGGGTAGGGGTTATCACGAGCAGTACTTC
.	TRBV2	.	TRBJ2-7	CASSEGIRTAEQHF	TGTGCCAGCAGTGAAGGAATAAGGACAGCTGAGCAGCACTTT
TRBD2	TRBV28	.	TRBJ2-7	CACSGDRAYEQYF	TGTGCTTGCAGCGGGGACCGCGCCTACGAGCAGTACTTC
.	TRBV28	many	TRBJ2-6	CASSRGETVLSGANVLTF	TGTGCCAGCAGCAGGGGTGAGACCGTCCTCTCTGGGGCCAACGTCCTGACTTTC
TRBD1	TRBV12-3/TRBV12-4	once	TRBJ1-1	CANSEGTGDEALF	TGTGCCAACAGTGAAGGGACAGGTGATGAAGCTCTCTTT
TRBD2	TRBV4-1	.	TRBJ2-1	CTSSQEAGDIYNEKFF	TGCACCAGCAGCCAAGAAGCGGGAGACATCTACAATGAGAAGTTCTTC
.	TRBV28	.	TRBJ2-1	CASIIGKGKGNDEQFF	TGTGCCAGCATTATCGGGAAGGGTAAGGGGAACGATGAGCAGTTCTTC
.	TRBV5-4	.	TRBJ1-2	CANSLVVGPGYTF	TGTGCCAACAGCTTGGTTGTCGGCCCGGGCTACACCTTC
TRBD2	TRBV11-3	.	TRBJ2-3	CASSFSGRRTDMHYF	TGTGCAAGCAGCTTTAGCGGGAGGCGGACAGATATGCACTATTTT
.	TRBV4-3	.	TRBJ2-7	CASNPKDSAYEQYF	TGCGCCAGCAACCCCAAGGACAGCGCCTACGAGCAGTACTTC
.	TRBV6-5	.	TRBJ2-7	CASNLGREQYF	TGTGCCAGCAATTTGGGTCGCGAGCAGTACTTC
.	TRBV11-3	.	TRBJ2-1	CTGSFAGPYNVQFF	TGTACCGGCAGCTTCGCCGGCCCCTACAATGTGCAGTTCTTC
.	TRBV11-1	.	TRBJ2-2	CANSFCDTGELFF	TGCGCCAACAGCTTTTGCGACACCGGGGAGCTGTTTTTT
.	TRBV2	.	TRBJ2-2	CASSDTTVRGELFF	TGTGCCAGCAGTGATACTACAGTAAGGGGGGAGCTGTTTTTT